A selection of T cell receptor beta chains follows, all from one sample in a study of blood T cells in healthy people across ages. TCRdb passed the 5' RACE reads through MiXCR, listing each CDR3 protein once. This repertoire shows around 1,800,000 distinct CDR3 sequences, around 42% found once; its top ten account for more than 20%. Sequencing was done on a sample of blood. The receptors were gathered from a human donor in good health. Both conserved end residues are trimmed from each CDR3.

v_call	j_call	cdr3_length	cdr3_aa
TRBV9	TRBJ2-3	13	ASSVGIRGADTQY
TRBV11-2	TRBJ2-1	14	ASSTYRGQYYNEQF
TRBV7-8	TRBJ2-3	13	ASSLWGQSTDTQY
TRBV21-1	TRBJ2-3	12	ASTLVGRADTQY
TRBV6-5	TRBJ1-2	13	ASSRVGRAGYGYT
TRBV29-1	TRBJ1-1	11	SVQLGAVREAF
TRBV7-3	TRBJ2-1	12	ASSPTRGYNEQF
TRBV2	TRBJ2-1	15	ASRGGIGLSGNNEQF
TRBV7-9	TRBJ1-1	11	ASSLRADLEAF
TRBV29-1	TRBJ2-5	12	SVDKPGLGETQY
TRBV11-1	TRBJ2-5	13	ASSPTGTLGETQY
TRBV5-1	TRBJ2-1	14	ASSLVGSGTYNEQF
TRBV7-9	.	13	ASSSTASGDYEQY
TRBV12-5	TRBJ1-3	12	ASGSMVGTYTIY
TRBV6-6	TRBJ2-6	12	ASSYSWEAFGLT
TRBV5-5	TRBJ2-7	15	ASSWGSEYFSYNEQY
TRBV20-1	TRBJ1-5	13	SARATEGSNQPQH
TRBV9	TRBJ2-1	11	ANSHLSGNEQF
TRBV20-1	TRBJ2-7	10	SVLGRLYEQY
TRBV6-5	TRBJ1-1	12	ASSFSELLTEAF
TRBV20-1	TRBJ1-1	11	SASPTGGTEAF
TRBV7-3	TRBJ1-2	12	ASSLYGTAYGYT
TRBV5-6	TRBJ2-7	12	ASSLRDIPYEQY